What follows are 21 T cell receptor beta chains derived from one specimen sequenced in a study of radiation and T cells in renal cell carcinoma. As for time point: blood 2 weeks post-SBRT. Treatment of the sample: 15 Gy SBRT to primary tumor, nephrectomy 4 weeks later. Sequencing was performed with immunoSEQ multiplex PCR; in TCRdb, only in-frame clones are kept and a portion is missing. Found here are about 130,000 clones, 88% of them singletons; the top ten hold around 6%. The starting material was blood, obtained from a patient whose treatment included radiotherapy and nephrectomy. The receptor source for this set is an older woman with renal cell carcinoma.

The chain is built from TRBV28 and TRBJ1-6, with 9 bases aligning to TRBD1. This CDR3 contains 15 residues. The V gene's germline CDR1 is MDHEN and CDR2 SYDVKM. V gave up 6 bases and J gave up 7 bases; unmatched junction bases: 7. CDR3 residues: CASSTRTGVNSPLHF. CDR3 nucleotides: TGTGCCAGCAGCACCCGGACAGGGGTCAATTCACCCCTCCACTTT.

The rearrangement joins TRBV19 to TRBJ2-2, with TRBD2 as a possible D gene (5 bases). V was cut by 7 bases and J by 5 bases, with 14 bases left in between. The CDR3 runs to 14 residues. Germline CDR1 is LNHDA and CDR2 is SQIVND (reference sequence). The chain's CDR3 is CASNQDWRTGELFF. The CDR3 DNA follows: TGTGCCAGTAACCAGGATTGGAGGACCGGGGAGCTGTTTTTT.

This clone appeared a single time. The V and J genes are TRBV5-6 and TRBJ2-7; TRBD1 aligns across 10 bases. The length of the CDR3 is 18 residues. Germline-derived CDR1 and CDR2 are SGHDT and YYEEEE. J was trimmed by 0 bases and V by 4 bases; bases with no gene match: 13. CDR3 DNA: TGTGCCAGCAGCCCCCGGACAGGGGGTCATAGAGGCTCCTACGAGCAGTACTTC. Translating gives CASSPRTGGHRGSYEQYF.

This chain connects TRBV7-8 to TRBJ2-1; 9 positions match TRBD2. Trimming at V came to 5 bases and at J to 7 bases, leaving 21 bases not matched to a gene. This CDR3 contains 19 residues. From germline, CDR1 is SGHVS and CDR2 FQNEAQ. CDR3: CASSRSGIAGALLGNEQFF. CDR3 in DNA: TGTGCCAGCAGCCGTTCTGGAATAGCGGGGGCCCTCCTAGGTAATGAGCAGTTCTTC.

The gene calls are TRBV15 and TRBJ2-2, with 7 bases identical to TRBD2. This CDR3 comprises 19 residues. Trimming removed 0 bases from V and 4 bases from J; junction bases left unmatched: 14. CDR1 is LNHNV, CDR2 YYDKDF, per germline (reference sequence). CDR3 in amino acids: CATSRDGGGRGSGTGELFF. In DNA, the CDR3 is TGTGCCACCAGCAGAGATGGCGGTGGGAGGGGATCGGGCACCGGGGAGCTGTTTTTT.

The J gene is TRBJ1-1, the V gene TRBV9, with TRBD1 identical over 9 bases. The CDR3 totals 13 residues. Germline CDR1 SGDLS, CDR2 YYNGEE. V shed 3 bases and J 7 bases; nucleotides not matched to a gene: 4. In DNA form, the CDR3 reads TGTGCCAGCAGCGCAAGGACAGGGGTTGAAGCTTTCTTT. Translated, it gives CASSARTGVEAFF.

The chain recombines TRBV6-1 with TRBJ1-5, with D possibly matching TRBD1 (5 bases). Looked up from germline, CDR1 is MNHNS and CDR2 is SASEGT. V was shortened by 5 bases and J by 7 bases, with 15 bases between the two germline ends. This CDR3 has 14 residues. CDR3: CASSSAGGEQPQHF. CDR3 nucleotides: TGTGCCAGCAGTTCTGCAGGAGGGGAACAGCCCCAGCATTTT.

The chain links TRBV4-1 to TRBJ2-3, with D maybe TRBD1 (6 bases). This CDR3 is 14 amino acids long. V was pared by 0 bases and J by 4 bases, with 8 bases between. In germline, CDR1 is MGHRA, CDR2 YSYEKL. The CDR3 here is CASSQDTGSDTQYF. CDR3 coding DNA: TGCGCCAGCAGCCAAGATACAGGGTCAGATACGCAGTATTTT.

The J gene is TRBJ1-2, the V gene TRBV5-5, with D unresolved. Germline CDR1 SGHKS, CDR2 YYEKEE (reference sequence). The CDR3 loop spans 14 amino acids. V lost 0 bases, J lost 3 bases, and 9 bases lay in between. In nucleotides, the CDR3 is TGTGCCAGCAGCTTGGCCGGGGAGCACTATGGCTACACCTTC. Residues: CASSLAGEHYGYTF.

V usage is TRBV14 and J usage is TRBJ2-7; no reliable D call. CDR3 size: 13 residues. Germline loops: CDR1 SGHDN, CDR2 FVKESK. With 0 bases removed from V and 9 bases from J, the gap between germline ends came to 12 bases. The chain's CDR3 is CASSQEPASPQYF. For the CDR3, the DNA is TGTGCCAGCAGCCAAGAACCCGCGTCCCCGCAGTACTTC.

This sequence joins TRBV5-5 and TRBJ1-4; tentatively, D is TRBD1 (6 bases). The V and J ends lost 3 bases and 7 bases respectively, with 16 bases between them. The germline V gene has CDR1 SGHKS and CDR2 YYEKEE (reference sequence). CDR3 length equals 15 residues. CDR3 protein: CASSWDGGGIEKLFF. DNA for the CDR3: TGTGCCAGCAGCTGGGACGGAGGGGGTATTGAAAAACTGTTTTTT.

The J gene is TRBJ1-5, the V gene TRBV6-1; no definite D call. Germline CDR1 is MNHNS and CDR2 is SASEGT. This CDR3 is built from 14 residues. V lost 7 bases to trimming and J lost 0 bases, with 10 bases between them. The CDR3 nucleotides read TGTGCCAGCACCGGGGAATATAGCAATCAGCCCCAGCATTTT. Its protein product is CASTGEYSNQPQHF.

V gene TRBV30 combines with J gene TRBJ1-1; D possibly corresponds to TRBD1 (5 bases). The germline CDR1 and CDR2 sequences are GTSNPN and SVGIG (reference sequence). This CDR3 spans 11 amino acids. Trimming removed 5 bases at V and 6 bases at J, with 10 bases between. The CDR3 loop reads CAWYKGAEAFF. The CDR3 DNA sequence: TGTGCCTGGTACAAAGGGGCTGAAGCTTTCTTT.

This clone was seen just once. This chain uses TRBV27 with TRBJ2-1; D is tentatively TRBD1 or TRBD2 (5 bases each). This CDR3 spans 14 amino acids. V gave up 7 bases and J gave up 8 bases, with 18 bases separating them. Germline assignment: CDR1 MNHEY and CDR2 SMNVEV (reference sequence). This CDR3 reads CASTLRGLPHEQFF. Written as DNA, the CDR3 is TGTGCCAGCACCCTGAGGGGCCTTCCCCATGAGCAGTTCTTC.

In DNA, the CDR3 is TGCGCCAGCAGCTTGGATATGGGGAGCTCCTACAATGAGCAGTTCTTC. It translates to CASSLDMGSSYNEQFF. This chain uses TRBV5-1 with TRBJ2-1; a possible D gene is TRBD2 (5 bases). There are 16 residues in the CDR3. Germline V lookup: CDR1 SGHRS, CDR2 YFSETQ. V gave up 0 bases and J gave up 0 bases, with 10 bases separating them. Filled out from reference TRBV5-1 and TRBJ2-1, the complete variable domain reads KAGVTQTPRYLIKTRGQQVTLSCSPISGHRSVSWYQQTPGQGLQFLFEYFSETQRNKGNFPGRFSGRQFSNSRSEMNVSTLELGDSALYLCASSLDMGSSYNEQFFGPGTRLTVL.

This CDR3 is CASSLSGFSYEQYF. CDR3 DNA sequence: TGTGCCAGCAGCCTTAGCGGATTCTCCTACGAGCAGTACTTC. The chain combines TRBV6-1 with TRBJ2-7, with D possibly matching TRBD2 (6 bases). There are 14 residues in the CDR3. The V end was cut by 6 bases, the J end by 0 bases, with 12 bases between. From germline, CDR1 is MNHNS and CDR2 SASEGT.

The V and J genes are TRBV27 and TRBJ2-7, with 8 bases fitting TRBD1. CDR1 and CDR2 from the germline V gene are MNHEY and SMNVEV (reference sequence). The junction had 8 bases not matched to a gene; V was cut back by 5 bases and J by 2 bases. This CDR3 has 15 residues. CDR3 loop: CASSPRTGFAYEQYF. The DNA of the CDR3 is TGTGCCAGCAGTCCCCGGACAGGGTTTGCCTACGAGCAGTACTTC.

The chain uses TRBV6-5 and TRBJ2-5, with D perhaps matching TRBD1 (6 bases). The CDR3 runs 14 residues. Germline CDR1 is MNHEY and CDR2 is SVGAGI. The germline V and J ends were trimmed by 3 bases and 5 bases, with 13 bases remaining between them. DNA for the CDR3: TGTGCCAGCAGTTATGGGACACTTAGGGAGACCCAGTACTTC. Translating it yields CASSYGTLRETQYF.

V gene TRBV28 combines with J gene TRBJ2-1; D possibly uses TRBD1 or TRBD2 (6 bases each). Per the germline V gene, CDR1 is MDHEN and CDR2 is SYDVKM. The CDR3 is 15 amino acids. V dropped 7 bases and J dropped 1 base, with 14 bases sitting between them. CDR3 DNA sequence: TGTGCCAGCACATTACGGGGGCCTTCCTACAATGAGCAGTTCTTC. It yields the protein CASTLRGPSYNEQFF.

This chain connects TRBV5-4 to TRBJ1-2, with 10 nucleotides matching TRBD1. The V gene end was trimmed by 4 bases and the J gene end by 2 bases; junction bases not matched to a gene: 11. Germline V gives CDR1 SGHNT, CDR2 YYREEE (reference sequence). There are 17 residues in the CDR3. The CDR3 sequence is CASSPSSRTGGNYGYTF. As DNA, the CDR3 is TGTGCCAGCAGCCCCTCAAGCCGGACAGGGGGAAACTATGGCTACACCTTC.

V usage is TRBV11-3 and J usage is TRBJ2-1, with a weak D call TRBD1 (6 bases). Germline assignment: CDR1 SGHNT and CDR2 YENEEA. The CDR3 has 14 amino acids. V shed 5 bases and J shed 7 bases, with 15 bases lying between them. CDR3 residues: CASSKQGWGNEQFF. The CDR3 DNA sequence: TGTGCCAGCAGCAAACAGGGCTGGGGGAATGAGCAGTTCTTC.